This paragraph reports one T cell receptor (beta chain). Its specificity is not known. Naive CD4+ cells were CD45RA-selected; the remaining cells were memory. Per the germline V gene, CDR1 is MNHNS and CDR2 is SASEGT. V dropped 1 base and J dropped 10 bases, with 13 bases sitting between them. The CDR3 sequence is 13 residues long. Using immunoSEQ multiplex PCR, the repertoire was profiled, and TCRdb retains in-frame clones only, with some absent. The sample includes a few million clones, approximately 95% of them seen just once. The data were taken from a study of shared clonotypes between healthy human individuals. Findings and caveats of the study: For sorted subsets, rarefaction showed incomplete sequencing despite large depth. The naive CD4 repertoires of several donors were compared, and around 5% of clonotypes were shared. Estimated richness was generally greater in naive than memory subsets.

This chain joins TRBV6-1 and TRBJ1-1; unclear D gene. The TCR comes from a young man in good health. Some clones in this sample may be carry-over from other donors' samples. The sample was naive CD4+ T cells from PBMCs. Indicated subset: CD45RA+ positively selected. The CDR3 DNA reads TGTGCCAGCAGTGAAGTAAGAGGCGGTGGAGCTTTCTTT. It is translated as CASSEVRGGGAFF.